Presented here are 9 T cell receptor beta chains from one specimen sequenced in a study of T cell responses to AZD1222 COVID-19 vaccine. The method was immunoSEQ multiplex PCR; TCRdb's version includes in-frame clones alone and lacks a portion of them. The table lists approximately 75,000 clones, under 90% of them singletons. Sequenced here: peripheral blood, sampled 28 days after the second AZD1222 dose. The receptors here all came from an adult who received the AZD1222 COVID-19 vaccine.

The genes are TRBV3-1 (or the pseudogene TRBV3-2) and TRBJ2-5; D is unclear. Germline V lookup: CDR1 LGHDT, CDR2 YNNKEL (reference sequence). The CDR3 length is 11 residues. The V and J ends lost 5 bases and 2 bases respectively, with 3 bases between them. Here the CDR3 reads CASSSQETQYF. In nucleotides, the CDR3 is TGTGCCAGCAGCTCGCAAGAGACCCAGTACTTC.

The V call is TRBV5-8, the J call TRBJ1-5; 8 bases line up with TRBD1. Germline V gene sequence: CDR1 SGHTS, CDR2 YDEGEE. Losses at the gene ends were 0 bases for V and 0 bases for J; bases not matched to a gene: 5. CDR3 length: 17 residues. This CDR3 is CASSLGGQGYSNQPQHF. CDR3 nucleotides: TGTGCCAGCAGCTTGGGCGGACAGGGCTATAGCAATCAGCCCCAGCATTTT. The complete variable domain, with remaining parts taken from reference TRBV5-8 and TRBJ1-5, reads EAGVTQSPTHLIKTRGQQATLRCSPISGHTSVYWYQQALGLGLQFLLWYDEGEERNRGNFPPRFSGRQFPNYSSELNVNALELEDSALYLCASSLGGQGYSNQPQHFGDGTRLSIL.

The chain joins TRBV11-2 to TRBJ1-3; TRBD1 might be the D (6 bases). This CDR3 is built from 18 residues. Germline loops: CDR1 SGHAT, CDR2 FQNNGV. V was cut by 5 bases and J by 0 bases, with 20 bases left in between. The CDR3 DNA sequence: TGTGCCAGCAGCCTTAGATCCGAGACAGGATTCTCTGGAAACACCATATATTTT. Translated: CASSLRSETGFSGNTIYF.

The chain links TRBV28 to TRBJ2-2, with 8 bases matching TRBD1. There are 15 residues in the CDR3. V trimming: 4 bases; J trimming: 5 bases; junction bases outside the gene matches: 6. CDR1 and CDR2 (germline): MDHEN, SYDVKM. CDR3: CASSSPTGATGELFF. The CDR3 coding sequence is TGTGCCAGCAGTTCCCCGACAGGGGCGACCGGGGAGCTGTTTTTT. Filled out from reference TRBV28 and TRBJ2-2, the complete variable domain reads DVKVTQSSRYLVKRTGEKVFLECVQDMDHENMFWYRQDPGLGLRLIYFSYDVKMKEKGDIPEGYSVSREKKERFSLILESASTNQTSMYLCASSSPTGATGELFFGEGSRLTVL.

This chain uses TRBV10-3 with TRBJ2-7; 9 bases align to TRBD1. CDR1 is ENHRY, CDR2 SYGVKD, per germline. V gave up 3 bases and J gave up 6 bases; unmatched junction bases: 6. CDR3 length: 14 amino acids. The CDR3 DNA follows: TGTGCCATCAGTGAAACAGGGGGCTTCGGCGAGCAGTACTTC. Translated, it gives CAISETGGFGEQYF.

The genes are TRBV29-1 and TRBJ2-5, with TRBD1 identical over 7 bases. The CDR3 is 16 amino acids. J gave up 7 bases and V 6 bases, and 20 bases lay outside the gene matches. The germline CDR1 and CDR2 sequences are SQVTM and ANQGSEA. CDR3: CSVSGQDQSRSGTQYF. The CDR3 DNA is TGCAGCGTCAGCGGACAGGACCAGTCCCGGTCGGGGACCCAGTACTTC. Full variable domain (rest looked up from reference TRBV29-1 and TRBJ2-5): SAVISQKPSRDICQRGTSLTIQCQVDSQVTMMFWYRQQPGQSLTLIATANQGSEATYESGFVIDKFPISRPNLTFSTLTVSNMSPEDSSIYLCSVSGQDQSRSGTQYFGPGTRLLVL.

The chain combines TRBV5-1 with TRBJ2-7; 11 nucleotides match TRBD1. Germline assignment: CDR1 SGHRS and CDR2 YFSETQ. Trimming took 0 bases from V and 3 from J; bases not matched to a gene: 5. The CDR3 is 16 residues long. The CDR3 DNA reads TGCGCCAGCAGCTTGGCCGGGGGACAGGGGGTCTACGAGCAGTACTTC. Translating gives CASSLAGGQGVYEQYF. Full variable domain (rest looked up from reference TRBV5-1 and TRBJ2-7): KAGVTQTPRYLIKTRGQQVTLSCSPISGHRSVSWYQQTPGQGLQFLFEYFSETQRNKGNFPGRFSGRQFSNSRSEMNVSTLELGDSALYLCASSLAGGQGVYEQYFGPGTRLTVT.

V is TRBV6-5 and J is TRBJ1-1; TRBD1 is a possible D gene (5 bases). V was cut by 0 bases and J by 4 bases, with 15 bases left in between. There are 16 residues in the CDR3. Germline V lookup: CDR1 MNHEY, CDR2 SVGAGI. The CDR3 bases are TGTGCCAGCAGTTACTCGGTAAAACGGGGGAGCACTGAAGCTTTCTTT. Translation: CASSYSVKRGSTEAFF.

This chain links TRBV7-9 with TRBJ2-5, with D uncertain. The CDR3 totals 14 residues. The V gene lost 1 base and the J gene lost 0 bases, with 6 bases spanning the gap. CDR1 SEHNR and CDR2 FQNEAQ come from the germline V gene (reference sequence). CDR3 in amino acids: CASSLDHDQETQYF. In DNA form, the CDR3 reads TGTGCCAGCAGCTTAGATCACGACCAAGAGACCCAGTACTTC.